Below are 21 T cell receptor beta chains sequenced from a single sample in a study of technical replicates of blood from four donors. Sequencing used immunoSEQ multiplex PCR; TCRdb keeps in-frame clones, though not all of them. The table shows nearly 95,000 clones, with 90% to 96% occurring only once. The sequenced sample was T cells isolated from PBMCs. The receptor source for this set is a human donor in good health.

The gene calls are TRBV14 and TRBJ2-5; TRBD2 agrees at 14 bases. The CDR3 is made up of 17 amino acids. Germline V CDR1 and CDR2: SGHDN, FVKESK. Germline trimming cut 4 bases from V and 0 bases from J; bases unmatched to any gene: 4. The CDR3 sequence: CASSLWTSGRYQETQYF. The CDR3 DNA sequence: TGTGCCAGCAGCCTATGGACTAGCGGGAGGTACCAAGAGACCCAGTACTTC.

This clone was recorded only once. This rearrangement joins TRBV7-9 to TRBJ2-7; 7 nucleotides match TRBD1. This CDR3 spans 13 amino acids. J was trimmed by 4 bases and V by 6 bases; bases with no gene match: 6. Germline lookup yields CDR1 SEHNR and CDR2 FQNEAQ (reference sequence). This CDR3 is CASSRDRIYEQYF. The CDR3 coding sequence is TGTGCCAGCAGTAGGGACAGAATATACGAGCAGTACTTC.

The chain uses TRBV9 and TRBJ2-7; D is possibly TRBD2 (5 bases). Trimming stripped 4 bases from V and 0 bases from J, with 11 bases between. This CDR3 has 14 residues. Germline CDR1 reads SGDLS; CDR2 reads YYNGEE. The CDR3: CASSLDLGSYEQYF. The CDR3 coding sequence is TGTGCCAGCAGCCTGGACTTGGGCTCCTACGAGCAGTACTTC.

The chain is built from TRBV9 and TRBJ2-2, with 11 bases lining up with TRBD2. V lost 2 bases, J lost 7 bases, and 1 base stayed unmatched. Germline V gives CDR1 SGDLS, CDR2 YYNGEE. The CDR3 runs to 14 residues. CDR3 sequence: CASSVSGRDGELFF. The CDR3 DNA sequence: TGTGCCAGCAGCGTTAGCGGGAGGGACGGGGAGCTGTTTTTT.

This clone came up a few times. The CDR3 loop reads CASSTTGLSYEQYF. CDR3 in DNA: TGTGCCAGCTCAACGACAGGCTTATCCTACGAGCAGTACTTC. The chain is built from TRBV18 and TRBJ2-7, with a possible D match to TRBD1 (6 bases). Germline CDR1 and CDR2: KGHSH and LQKENI. CDR3 length: 14 amino acids. Trimming shortened V by 5 bases and J by 1 base, and 12 bases separated the two germline ends.

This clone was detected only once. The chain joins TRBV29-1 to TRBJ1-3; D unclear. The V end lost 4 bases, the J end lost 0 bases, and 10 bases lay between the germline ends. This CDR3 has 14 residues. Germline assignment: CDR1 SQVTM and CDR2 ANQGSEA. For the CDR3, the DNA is TGCAGCGTTGGGTCCGGGAGCTCTGGAAACACCATATATTTT. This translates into CSVGSGSSGNTIYF.

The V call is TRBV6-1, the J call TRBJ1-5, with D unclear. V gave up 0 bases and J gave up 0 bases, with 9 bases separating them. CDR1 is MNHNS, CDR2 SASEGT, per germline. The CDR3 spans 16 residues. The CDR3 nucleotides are TGTGCCAGCAGTGAAGCGCTAAACCCTAGCAATCAGCCCCAGCATTTT. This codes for CASSEALNPSNQPQHF.

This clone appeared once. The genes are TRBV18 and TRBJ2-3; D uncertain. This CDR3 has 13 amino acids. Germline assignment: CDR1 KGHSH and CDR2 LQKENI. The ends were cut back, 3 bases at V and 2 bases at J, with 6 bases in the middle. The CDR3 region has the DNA TGTGCCAGCTCACCCTCTTACACAGATACGCAGTATTTT. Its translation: CASSPSYTDTQYF.

CDR3 sequence reads: CASSNAYETQYF. The CDR3, as DNA: TGCGCCAGCAGCAATGCGTACGAGACCCAGTACTTC. The V gene is TRBV5-1, the J gene TRBJ2-5, with D uncertain. This CDR3 region has 12 residues. V lost 4 bases and J 5 bases, leaving 9 bases between the germline ends. Germline V gives CDR1 SGHRS, CDR2 YFSETQ.

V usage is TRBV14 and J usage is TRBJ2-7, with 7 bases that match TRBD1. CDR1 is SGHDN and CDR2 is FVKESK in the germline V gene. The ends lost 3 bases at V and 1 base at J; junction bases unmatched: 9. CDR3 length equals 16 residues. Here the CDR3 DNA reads TGTGCCAGCAGCCACGACCCCGGGACAGCGTCCTACGAGCAGTACTTC. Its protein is CASSHDPGTASYEQYF.

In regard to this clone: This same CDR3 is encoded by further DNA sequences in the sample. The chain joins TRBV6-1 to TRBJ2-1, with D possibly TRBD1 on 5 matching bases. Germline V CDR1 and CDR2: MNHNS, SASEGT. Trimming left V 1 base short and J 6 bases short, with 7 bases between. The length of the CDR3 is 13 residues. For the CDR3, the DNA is TGTGCCAGCAGTGAAGGACAGCTCAATGAGCAGTTCTTC. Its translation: CASSEGQLNEQFF.

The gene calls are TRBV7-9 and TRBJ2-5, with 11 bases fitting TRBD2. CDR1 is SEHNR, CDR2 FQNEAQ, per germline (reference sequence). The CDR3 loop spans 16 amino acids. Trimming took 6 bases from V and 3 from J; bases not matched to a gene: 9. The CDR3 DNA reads TGTGCCAGCAGTCCCGGGACTAGCGGAATAAAAGAGACCCAGTACTTC. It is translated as CASSPGTSGIKETQYF. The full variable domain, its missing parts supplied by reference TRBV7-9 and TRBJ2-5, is DTGVSQNPRHKITKRGQNVTFRCDPISEHNRLYWYRQTLGQGPEFLTYFQNEAQLEKSRLLSDRFSAERPKGSFSTLEIQRTEQGDSAMYLCASSPGTSGIKETQYFGPGTRLLVL.

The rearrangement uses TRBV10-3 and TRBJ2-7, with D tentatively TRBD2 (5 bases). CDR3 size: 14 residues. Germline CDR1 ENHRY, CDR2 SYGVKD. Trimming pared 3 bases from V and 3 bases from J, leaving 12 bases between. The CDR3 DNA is TGTGCCATCAGTGATTATACGGGATACTACGAGCAGTACTTC. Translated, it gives CAISDYTGYYEQYF.

The CDR3 sequence is CATSRDLAGLYEQYF. The DNA of the CDR3 is TGTGCCACCAGCAGAGATCTAGCGGGGCTATACGAGCAGTACTTC. V and J are TRBV15 and TRBJ2-7; 9 bases map to TRBD2. Trimming took 0 bases from V and 4 from J; bases not matched to a gene: 4. This CDR3 comprises 15 residues. Germline lookup yields CDR1 LNHNV and CDR2 YYDKDF (reference sequence). The complete variable domain, with remaining parts taken from reference TRBV15 and TRBJ2-7, reads DAMVIQNPRYQVTQFGKPVTLSCSQTLNHNVMYWYQQKSSQAPKLLFHYYDKDFNNEADTPDNFQSRRPNTSFCFLDIRSPGLGDTAMYLCATSRDLAGLYEQYFGPGTRLTVT.

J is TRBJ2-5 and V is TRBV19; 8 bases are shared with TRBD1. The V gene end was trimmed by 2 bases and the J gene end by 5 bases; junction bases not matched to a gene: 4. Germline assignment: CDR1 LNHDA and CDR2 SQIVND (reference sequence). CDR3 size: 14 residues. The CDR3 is CASSISQGAETQYF. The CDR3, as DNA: TGTGCCAGTAGTATAAGCCAGGGGGCTGAGACCCAGTACTTC.

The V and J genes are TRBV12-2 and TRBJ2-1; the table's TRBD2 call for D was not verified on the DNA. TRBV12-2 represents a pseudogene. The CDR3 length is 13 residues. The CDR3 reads CAGGGDSYNEQFF. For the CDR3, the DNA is TGTGCAGGTGGGGGGGACTCCTACAATGAGCAGTTCTTC.

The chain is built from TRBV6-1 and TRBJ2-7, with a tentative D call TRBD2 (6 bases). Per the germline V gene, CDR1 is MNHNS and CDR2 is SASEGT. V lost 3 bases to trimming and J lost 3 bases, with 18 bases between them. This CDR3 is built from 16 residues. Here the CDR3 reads CASSDHAGTDYYEQYF. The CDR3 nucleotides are TGTGCCAGCAGTGACCATGCCGGGACGGACTACTACGAGCAGTACTTC.

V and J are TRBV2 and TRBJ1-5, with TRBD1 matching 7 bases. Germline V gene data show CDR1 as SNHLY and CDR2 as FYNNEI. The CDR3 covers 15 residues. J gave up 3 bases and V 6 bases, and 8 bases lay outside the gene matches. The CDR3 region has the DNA TGTGCCAGCAGCCCCAGGACAGGCCCCAATCAGCCCCAGCATTTT. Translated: CASSPRTGPNQPQHF.

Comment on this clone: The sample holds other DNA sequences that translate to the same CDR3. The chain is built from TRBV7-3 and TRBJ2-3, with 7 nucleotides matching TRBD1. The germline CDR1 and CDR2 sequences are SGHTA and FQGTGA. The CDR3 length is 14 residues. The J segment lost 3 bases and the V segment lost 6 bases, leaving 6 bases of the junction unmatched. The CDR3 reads CASSRDSRTDTQYF. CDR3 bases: TGTGCCAGCAGTCGGGACAGTAGGACAGATACGCAGTATTTT.

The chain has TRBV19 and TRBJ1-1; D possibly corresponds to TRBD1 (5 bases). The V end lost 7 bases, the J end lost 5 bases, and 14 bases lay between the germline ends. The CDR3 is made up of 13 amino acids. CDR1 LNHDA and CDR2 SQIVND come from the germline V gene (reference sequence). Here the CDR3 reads CASTVGLGTEAFF. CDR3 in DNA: TGTGCCAGTACTGTGGGGCTAGGGACTGAAGCTTTCTTT.

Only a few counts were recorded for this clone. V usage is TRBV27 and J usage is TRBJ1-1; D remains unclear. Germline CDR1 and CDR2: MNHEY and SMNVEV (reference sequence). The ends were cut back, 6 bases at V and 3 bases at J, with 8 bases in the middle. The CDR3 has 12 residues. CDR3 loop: CASRQYHTEAFF. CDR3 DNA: TGTGCCAGCAGACAGTACCACACTGAAGCTTTCTTT.